This entry describes one T cell receptor (beta chain). What it binds is unknown. With 60 Vbeta and 13 Jbeta primers, the PCR was carried out. Some clones are missing from TCRdb's copy, which holds only in-frame ones; the method was immunoSEQ multiplex PCR. The data contain over 150,000 clones, 65% to 80% of them singletons. The data are from a study of cytomegalovirus exposure and HLA in healthy donors. Findings and caveats of the study: Later on, an analysis showed TCR association rates differing by HLA locus, with DRB1 the most and HLA-C the fewest. Trimming of TCR beta V- and J-genes showed a link, identified in a later analysis, to a missense DCLRE1C variant.

Germline loops: CDR1 LNHDA, CDR2 SQIVND (reference sequence). This CDR3 spans 14 amino acids. Trimming pared 10 bases from V and 0 bases from J, leaving 13 bases between. Sequenced: PBMCs. This rearrangement joins TRBV19 to TRBJ1-5; D gene unclear. The sequence was obtained from a woman aged 45-60 years in good health and CMV-seropositive. CDR3 protein: CATRVPLSNQPQHF. The CDR3 DNA is TGTGCCACGCGGGTTCCACTTAGCAATCAGCCCCAGCATTTT.